A selection of T cell receptor beta chains follows, all from one sample in a study of OX40 agonist ivuxolimab in advanced cancers. The method was immunoSEQ multiplex PCR; TCRdb's version includes in-frame clones alone and lacks a portion of them. The table shows around 70,000 clones, with just under 85% occurring only once. The starting material was CD4+ or CD8+ T cells sorted from blood, obtained in a trial of the OX40 agonist ivuxolimab. The source is an adult with an advanced solid tumor such as melanoma, head and neck, liver or kidney cancer. Each CDR3 is given with its conserved first and last residue. A D gene is named only where the DNA matches it firmly. Size tells how often a clone was seen (once, few, many) or the class of an expanded clone, and some rows leave it out.

D gene	J gene	clone size	V gene	CDR3 DNA	CDR3 protein
-	TRBJ1-1	few	TRBV7-3	TGTGCCAGCAGCGATAGTACAGCGAACACTGAAGCTTTCTTT	CASSDSTANTEAFF
TRBD1	TRBJ2-5	few	TRBV7-2	TGTGCCAGCAGCTTAGCGGGCAGGGGGAGAGGGGAGACCCAGTACTTC	CASSLAGRGRGETQYF
TRBD1	TRBJ2-1	once	TRBV10-3	TGTGCCATCAGTACAAAACGGGACAGTGACAATGAGCAGTTCTTC	CAISTKRDSDNEQFF
-	TRBJ2-3	-	TRBV5-1	TGCGCCAGCAGGGGACAAGATACGCAGTATTTT	CASRGQDTQYF
TRBD2	TRBJ2-1	-	TRBV25-1	TGTGCCAGCAGAGCCGGGACTAGCGGCAACAATGAGCAGTTCTTC	CASRAGTSGNNEQFF
-	TRBJ1-5	-	TRBV15	TGTGCCACCAGCAGAGATCCGATGGGCATGGGGCCCCAGCATTTT	CATSRDPMGMGPQHF
-	TRBJ2-2	-	TRBV28	TGTGCCAGCAGTTTGAATCAGGGGGGCTTCACCGGGGAGCTGTTTTTT	CASSLNQGGFTGELFF
TRBD1	TRBJ1-2	-	TRBV19	TGTGCCAGTCGCCCCCCGGGACAGGCATTTAGCAGCGACTATGGCTACACCTTC	CASRPPGQAFSSDYGYTF
-	TRBJ2-7	-	TRBV30	TGTGCCTGGAGTGCAGGGGGGGGTTACGAGCAGTACTTC	CAWSAGGGYEQYF
-	TRBJ2-3	once	TRBV7-9	TGTGCCAGCAGCTTGAGCGGACTAGATACGCAGTATTTT	CASSLSGLDTQYF
-	TRBJ1-5	-	TRBV20-1	TGCAGTGCTAGAGCCGGTCAGCCCCAGCATTTT	CSARAGQPQHF
-	TRBJ1-4	-	TRBV10-1	TGCGCCAGCCTTAAGCGGGACGCTAAAGGGACTAATGAAAAACTGTTTTTT	CASLKRDAKGTNEKLFF
TRBD2	TRBJ2-1	-	TRBV4-2	TGTGCCAGCAGCGATACTAGCGGGGGGCTGAATGAGCAGTTCTTC	CASSDTSGGLNEQFF
-	TRBJ2-7	once	TRBV27	TGTGCCAGCAGTTTAGAGGCAGGCTTGGACTACGAGCAGTACTTC	CASSLEAGLDYEQYF
-	TRBJ2-3	-	TRBV28	TGTGCCAGCAGGCCTCTCGACTGGCTGTCAGATACGCAGTATTTT	CASRPLDWLSDTQYF
-	TRBJ2-3	once	TRBV1	TGCACCAGCAGCCAAGATCGGTGGGGGGCTAGCACAGATACGCAGTATTTT	CTSSQDRWGASTDTQYF
TRBD1	TRBJ2-5	-	TRBV10-1	TGCGCCAGCAGTCGGGACAGCGAAAACCTAGAGACCCAGTACTTC	CASSRDSENLETQYF
TRBD2	TRBJ2-3	few	TRBV10-2	TGCGCCAGCAGTGAGTCTGTAATAGCGGGATTCCCAGATACGCAGTATTTT	CASSESVIAGFPDTQYF
-	TRBJ1-4	-	TRBV5-1	TGCGCCAGCAGCTCCTTAGTGGGTGAAAAACTGTTTTTT	CASSSLVGEKLFF
-	TRBJ1-2	-	TRBV18	TGTGCCAGCTCACCTATGGGGGCGAGTGGCTACACCTTC	CASSPMGASGYTF
TRBD1	TRBJ1-2	-	TRBV6-1	TGTGCCACCAGGGACAGCCGACATGGCTACACCTTC	CATRDSRHGYTF
TRBD1	TRBJ2-7	once	TRBV5-4	TGTGCCAGCAGCCCAAGACAGGGTTCCTACGAGCAGTACTTC	CASSPRQGSYEQYF
-	TRBJ2-3	-	TRBV5-4	TGTGCCAGCAGCTTGTTGTACACAGATACGCAGTATTTT	CASSLLYTDTQYF
-	TRBJ1-5	-	TRBV19	TGTGCCAGTGAGCAGAGTCTCAATCAGCCCCAGCATTTT	CASEQSLNQPQHF
-	TRBJ1-1	-	TRBV19	TGTGCCAGTAGTATAGATGCAGGGCGCGGGAACACTGAAGCTTTCTTT	CASSIDAGRGNTEAFF
TRBD2	TRBJ2-3	-	TRBV2	TGTGCCATCGGCGGGAGGGCCTCGGAGGCGCAGTATTTT	CAIGGRASEAQYF
-	TRBJ2-3	-	TRBV7-2	TGTGCCAGCGGTGAACAGGGACCAGATACGCAGTATTTT	CASGEQGPDTQYF
-	TRBJ2-2	few	TRBV19	TGTGCCAGTAGTGCTACTAGCAACACCGGGGAGCTGTTTTTT	CASSATSNTGELFF
-	TRBJ2-3	-	TRBV9	TGTGCCAGCAGGAACAGGGAGGACACAGATACGCAGTATTTT	CASRNREDTDTQYF